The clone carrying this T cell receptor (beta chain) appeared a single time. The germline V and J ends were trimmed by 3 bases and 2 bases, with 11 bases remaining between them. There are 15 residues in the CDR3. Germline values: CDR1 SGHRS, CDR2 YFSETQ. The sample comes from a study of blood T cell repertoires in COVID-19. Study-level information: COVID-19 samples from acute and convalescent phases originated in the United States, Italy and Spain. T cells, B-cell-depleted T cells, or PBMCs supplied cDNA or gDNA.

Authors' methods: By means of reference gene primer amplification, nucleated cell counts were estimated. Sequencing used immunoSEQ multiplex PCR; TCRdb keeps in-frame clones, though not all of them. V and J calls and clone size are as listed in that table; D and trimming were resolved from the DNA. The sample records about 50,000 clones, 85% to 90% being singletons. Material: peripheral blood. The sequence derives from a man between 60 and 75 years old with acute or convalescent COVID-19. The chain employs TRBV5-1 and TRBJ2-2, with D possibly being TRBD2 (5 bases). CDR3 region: CASSWETHNTGELFF. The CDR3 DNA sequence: TGCGCCAGCAGCTGGGAGACCCATAACACCGGGGAGCTGTTTTTT.